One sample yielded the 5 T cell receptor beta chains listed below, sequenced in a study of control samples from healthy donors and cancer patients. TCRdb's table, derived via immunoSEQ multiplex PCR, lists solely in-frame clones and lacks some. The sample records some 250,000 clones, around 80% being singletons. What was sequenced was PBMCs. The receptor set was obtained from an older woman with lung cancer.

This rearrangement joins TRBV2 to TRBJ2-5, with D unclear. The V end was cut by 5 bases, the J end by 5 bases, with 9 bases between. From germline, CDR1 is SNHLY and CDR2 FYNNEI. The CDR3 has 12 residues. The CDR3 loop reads CASSIRMETQYF. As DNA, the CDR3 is TGTGCCAGCAGTATCCGCATGGAGACCCAGTACTTC. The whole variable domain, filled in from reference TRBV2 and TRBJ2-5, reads EPEVTQTPSHQVTQMGQEVILRCVPISNHLYFYWYRQILGQKVEFLVSFYNNEISEKSEIFDDQFSVERPDGSNFTLKIRSTKLEDSAMYFCASSIRMETQYFGPGTRLLVL.

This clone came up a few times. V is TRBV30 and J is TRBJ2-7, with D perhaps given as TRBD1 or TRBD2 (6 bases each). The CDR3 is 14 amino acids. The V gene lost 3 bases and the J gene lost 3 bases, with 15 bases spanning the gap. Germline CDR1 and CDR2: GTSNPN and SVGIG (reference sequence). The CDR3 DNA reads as TGTGCCTGGAGGCGGGGCCAGGGGAGCTACGAGCAGTACTTC. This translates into CAWRRGQGSYEQYF.

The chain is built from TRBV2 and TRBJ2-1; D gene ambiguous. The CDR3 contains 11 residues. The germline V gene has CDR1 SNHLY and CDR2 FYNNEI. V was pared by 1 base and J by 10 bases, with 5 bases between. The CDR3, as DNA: TGTGCCAGCAGTGAAGAAGGGGAGCAGTTCTTC. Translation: CASSEEGEQFF.

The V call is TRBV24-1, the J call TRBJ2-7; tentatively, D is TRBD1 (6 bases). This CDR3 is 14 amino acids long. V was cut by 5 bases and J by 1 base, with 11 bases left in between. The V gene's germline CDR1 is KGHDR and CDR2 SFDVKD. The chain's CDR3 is CATSAEGDSYEQYF. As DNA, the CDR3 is TGTGCCACCAGTGCTGAGGGGGATTCCTACGAGCAGTACTTC.

In DNA, the CDR3 is TGTGCCATCAGTGAGGGGTCCCAGCGCCACGGGGAGCTGTTTTTT. It translates to CAISEGSQRHGELFF. The rearrangement uses TRBV10-3 and TRBJ2-2; no definite D call. CDR3 length: 15 amino acids. CDR1 is ENHRY and CDR2 is SYGVKD in the germline V gene. Trimming left V 2 bases short and J 7 bases short, with 14 bases between.